Below, 26 T cell receptor beta chains from the same sample are listed, as sequenced in a study of shared clonotypes between healthy human individuals. Assay: immunoSEQ multiplex PCR; the TCRdb copy retains only in-frame clones and omits some. The sample lists 660,000 or so clones, 95% to 97% seen once, with roughly 0.1% in the top ten. Naive CD8 isolation took CD45RO-negative cells positively selected for CCR7 and excluded terminally differentiated effector memory CD45RA+ cells. Sequenced: naive CD8+ T cells sorted from blood. All receptors derive from a woman aged 25 to 39 in good health.

This clone has just one count. The rearrangement uses TRBV27 and TRBJ2-1; 8 nucleotides match TRBD2. Germline CDR1 reads MNHEY; CDR2 reads SMNVEV (reference sequence). V shed 3 bases, J shed 6 bases, and the junction held 1 base outside the gene matches. This CDR3 is built from 13 residues. The CDR3 sequence: CASSFSGSNEQFF. Here the CDR3 DNA reads TGTGCCAGCAGTTTCAGCGGGAGCAATGAGCAGTTCTTC.

The rearrangement joins TRBV28 to TRBJ2-7; a weak D match, TRBD1 (5 bases). Trimming left V 6 bases short and J 3 bases short, with 9 bases between. Germline-derived CDR1 and CDR2 are MDHEN and SYDVKM. The CDR3 sequence is 12 residues long. Here the CDR3 DNA reads TGTGCCAGCAGGACAGAACTCTACGAGCAGTACTTC. Translating gives CASRTELYEQYF.

The chain recombines TRBV4-2 with TRBJ1-1; D may be TRBD1 (5 bases). V lost 4 bases to trimming and J lost 4 bases, with 10 bases between them. The CDR3 runs to 13 residues. Looked up from germline, CDR1 is LGHNA and CDR2 is YNFKEQ. As DNA, the CDR3 is TGTGCCAGCAGCCGGGGGATTGGCACTGAAGCTTTCTTT. Translation gives CASSRGIGTEAFF.

The chain uses TRBV29-1 and TRBJ2-2; D is possibly TRBD2 (6 bases). The CDR3 length is 13 residues. V dropped 3 bases and J dropped 5 bases, with 10 bases sitting between them. CDR1 is SQVTM, CDR2 ANQGSEA, per germline. CDR3 region: CSVDPGATGELFF. CDR3 sequence (DNA): TGCAGCGTTGACCCGGGAGCGACCGGGGAGCTGTTTTTT.

This chain links TRBV28 with TRBJ2-3; D may be TRBD1 (6 bases). Trimming left V 7 bases short and J 4 bases short, with 15 bases between. Germline V gives CDR1 MDHEN, CDR2 SYDVKM. There are 14 residues in the CDR3. CDR3 DNA sequence: TGTGCCAGCAAGGACAGTAAAAGTGCAGATACGCAGTATTTT. This codes for CASKDSKSADTQYF.

The CDR3 DNA reads as TGTGCCAGCAGTTTTAGGCAGGTAGCCTACGAGCAGTACTTC. Translation gives CASSFRQVAYEQYF. The J gene is TRBJ2-7, the V gene TRBV27; D unresolved. V was trimmed by 3 bases and J by 2 bases, leaving 11 bases between them. The CDR3 totals 14 residues. Germline V lookup: CDR1 MNHEY, CDR2 SMNVEV (reference sequence).

The V call is TRBV2, the J call TRBJ1-1; D gene uncertain. The germline V and J ends were trimmed by 0 bases and 1 base, with 6 bases remaining between them. The CDR3 is 14 amino acids. In germline, CDR1 is SNHLY, CDR2 FYNNEI. CDR3 DNA sequence: TGTGCCAGCAGTGAAGCGATAGCGAACACTGAAGCTTTCTTT. This gives the protein CASSEAIANTEAFF.

The chain recombines TRBV6-5 with TRBJ2-1, with D possibly matching TRBD1 (5 bases). The CDR3 loop spans 16 amino acids. V dropped 0 bases and J dropped 7 bases, with 16 bases sitting between them. Germline loops: CDR1 MNHEY, CDR2 SVGAGI. CDR3 nucleotides: TGTGCCAGCAGTTACTCTTCGTCAGGGCCTAGGAATGAGCAGTTCTTC. Translated, it gives CASSYSSSGPRNEQFF.

The V and J genes are TRBV7-9 and TRBJ1-3; D perhaps matches TRBD1 (6 bases). The V and J ends lost 5 bases and 0 bases respectively, with 8 bases between them. Per the germline V gene, CDR1 is SEHNR and CDR2 is FQNEAQ (reference sequence). The CDR3 length is 14 residues. CDR3 in DNA: TGTGCCAGCAGCCCGGACAGCTCTGGAAACACCATATATTTT. Encoded protein: CASSPDSSGNTIYF.

The CDR3: CASTTWRDSGWEETEAFF. As DNA, the CDR3 is TGTGCCAGCACTACCTGGCGGGACTCCGGGTGGGAGGAGACTGAAGCTTTCTTT. The chain recombines TRBV27 with TRBJ1-1; D possibly corresponds to TRBD1 (5 bases). The CDR3 runs to 18 residues. With 7 bases removed from V and 5 bases from J, the gap between germline ends came to 29 bases. CDR1 is MNHEY and CDR2 is SMNVEV in the germline V gene (reference sequence).

This rearrangement joins TRBV2 to TRBJ2-7; no clear D gene. The CDR3 is 15 residues long. Per germline, CDR1 SNHLY and CDR2 FYNNEI. V was shortened by 3 bases and J by 0 bases, with 12 bases between the two germline ends. The CDR3 is CASSDLQTHSYEQYF. DNA for the CDR3: TGTGCCAGCAGTGATCTACAGACTCACTCCTACGAGCAGTACTTC.

The rearrangement uses TRBV10-3 and TRBJ2-1; D possibly corresponds to TRBD2 (5 bases). The germline V gene encodes CDR1 ENHRY and CDR2 SYGVKD. Trimming stripped 4 bases from V and 4 bases from J, with 14 bases between. The CDR3 sequence is 15 residues long. In nucleotides, the CDR3 is TGTGCCATCAGTGGAGACGGGGTGGGTTACAATGAGCAGTTCTTC. Its protein product is CAISGDGVGYNEQFF.

This clone has just one count. This chain connects TRBV2 to TRBJ2-7; D might be TRBD2 (6 bases). The germline V and J ends were trimmed by 6 bases and 4 bases, with 13 bases remaining between them. The germline gives CDR1 SNHLY, CDR2 FYNNEI. The CDR3 totals 13 residues. In DNA form, the CDR3 reads TGTGCCAGCAGAAGACTAGGGAATTACGAGCAGTACTTC. Encoded protein: CASRRLGNYEQYF.

This chain links TRBV6-1 with TRBJ1-3, with D uncertain. Trimming pared 2 bases from V and 0 bases from J, leaving 11 bases between. CDR1 MNHNS and CDR2 SASEGT come from the germline V gene. The CDR3 sequence is 16 residues long. The CDR3 nucleotides read TGTGCCAGCAGTGAAAACATTTCGGGCTCTGGAAACACCATATATTTT. This translates into CASSENISGSGNTIYF.

This chain joins TRBV13 and TRBJ2-3; D is perhaps TRBD2 (6 bases). The CDR3 covers 16 residues. CDR1 is PRHDT, CDR2 FYEKMQ, per germline (reference sequence). Trimming pared 0 bases from V and 3 bases from J, leaving 13 bases between. As DNA, the CDR3 is TGTGCCAGCAGCTTAGGCGTCGGGGGAGTGACAGATACGCAGTATTTT. It translates to CASSLGVGGVTDTQYF.

This clone is a singleton in its sample. The CDR3 here is CASGEQYF. The CDR3 DNA reads TGTGCCAGCGGCGAGCAGTACTTC. The rearrangement joins TRBV6-1 to TRBJ2-5; no firm D call. The J call could be wrong; TRBJ2-7 is a better fit for the DNA end. Per the germline V gene, CDR1 is MNHNS and CDR2 is SASEGT. CDR3 length: 8 residues.

This sequence joins TRBV29-1 and TRBJ2-7; 8 bases align to TRBD1. Germline CDR1 reads SQVTM; CDR2 reads ANQGSEA. The ends lost 2 bases at V and 0 bases at J; junction bases unmatched: 9. The CDR3 is 16 residues long. CDR3 loop: CSVESKDRGHSYEQYF. The DNA of the CDR3 is TGCAGCGTTGAATCGAAAGACAGGGGCCACTCCTACGAGCAGTACTTC.

This chain joins TRBV10-3 and TRBJ2-7; D unresolved. The CDR3 runs to 14 residues. Germline V gene data show CDR1 as ENHRY and CDR2 as SYGVKD. The ends were cut back, 1 base at V and 5 bases at J, with 12 bases in the middle. CDR3 nucleotide sequence: TGTGCCATCAGTGAGTTTAAAGGTCTCCACGAGCAGTACTTC. Translation gives CAISEFKGLHEQYF.

This clone was observed a handful of times. This rearrangement joins TRBV7-9 to TRBJ1-1; D is unresolved. Germline V lookup: CDR1 SEHNR, CDR2 FQNEAQ (reference sequence). V lost 1 base and J lost 4, with 7 bases in between. The CDR3 runs 13 residues. In nucleotides, the CDR3 is TGTGCCAGCAGCTTAGGTTCTGGCACTGAAGCTTTCTTT. This codes for CASSLGSGTEAFF.

The rearrangement uses TRBV5-8 and TRBJ1-1, with a possible D match to TRBD1 (6 bases). Trimming cost V 10 bases and J 7 bases, with 20 bases left between them. From germline, CDR1 is SGHTS and CDR2 YDEGEE. The CDR3 spans 13 residues. CDR3 amino acids: CASRQVGGREAFF. CDR3 in DNA: TGTGCCTCTCGCCAAGTGGGGGGGCGTGAAGCTTTCTTT.

V gene TRBV7-8 combines with J gene TRBJ1-2; 9 nucleotides match TRBD1. With V trimmed by 3 bases and J by 4 bases, 3 bases remained unmatched. This CDR3 is built from 14 residues. Germline assignment: CDR1 SGHVS and CDR2 FQNEAQ. CDR3: CASSLGQGGYGYTF. CDR3 in DNA: TGTGCCAGCAGCTTGGGACAGGGTGGCTATGGCTACACCTTC.

This chain uses TRBV4-1 with TRBJ2-5; the match to TRBD2 covers 7 bases. The DNA end is a closer match to TRBJ2-7, so the J assignment may be wrong. Per germline, CDR1 MGHRA and CDR2 YSYEKL. This CDR3 has 16 residues. CDR3 region: CASSQLLREDHYEQYF. CDR3 DNA: TGCGCCAGCAGCCAATTACTCCGGGAGGACCACTACGAGCAGTACTTC.

The chain has TRBV5-4 and TRBJ2-7; D gene ambiguous. Between the trimmed V and J ends, which lost 4 bases and 3 bases, there was a span of 8 bases. The CDR3 is made up of 12 amino acids. Germline V CDR1 and CDR2: SGHNT, YYREEE (reference sequence). CDR3 sequence reads: CASSQIGYEQYF. In nucleotides, the CDR3 is TGTGCCAGCAGCCAGATCGGCTACGAGCAGTACTTC.

The V and J genes are TRBV5-1 and TRBJ2-1, with 9 bases aligning to TRBD1. This CDR3 contains 17 residues. The germline V gene has CDR1 SGHRS and CDR2 YFSETQ. V lost 3 bases and J lost 1; bases outside the gene matches: 8. This CDR3 reads CASSWKETGGSYNEQFF. The CDR3 nucleotides are TGCGCCAGCAGCTGGAAGGAGACAGGGGGTTCCTACAATGAGCAGTTCTTC.

The gene calls are TRBV7-8 and TRBJ2-4, with D hard to call. The germline V gene has CDR1 SGHVS and CDR2 FQNEAQ. V lost 4 bases to trimming and J lost 0 bases, with 13 bases between them. This CDR3 is built from 16 residues. DNA for the CDR3: TGTGCCAGCAGCTCCCGCCAAGAGGCAGCCAAAAACATTCAGTACTTC. This gives the protein CASSSRQEAAKNIQYF.

The chain employs TRBV19 and TRBJ2-7, with TRBD1 identical over 7 bases. V was pared by 5 bases and J by 2 bases, with 9 bases of the junction left unmatched. Germline assignment: CDR1 LNHDA and CDR2 SQIVND (reference sequence). This CDR3 is built from 15 residues. CDR3 in amino acids: CASSPRTGVTYEQYF. In nucleotides, the CDR3 is TGTGCCAGTAGTCCAAGGACAGGCGTCACCTACGAGCAGTACTTC. Together with reference TRBV19 and TRBJ2-7, the CDR3 gives the full variable domain: DGGITQSPKYLFRKEGQNVTLSCEQNLNHDAMYWYRQDPGQGLRLIYYSQIVNDFQKGDIAEGYSVSREKKESFPLTVTSAQKNPTAFYLCASSPRTGVTYEQYFGPGTRLTVT.